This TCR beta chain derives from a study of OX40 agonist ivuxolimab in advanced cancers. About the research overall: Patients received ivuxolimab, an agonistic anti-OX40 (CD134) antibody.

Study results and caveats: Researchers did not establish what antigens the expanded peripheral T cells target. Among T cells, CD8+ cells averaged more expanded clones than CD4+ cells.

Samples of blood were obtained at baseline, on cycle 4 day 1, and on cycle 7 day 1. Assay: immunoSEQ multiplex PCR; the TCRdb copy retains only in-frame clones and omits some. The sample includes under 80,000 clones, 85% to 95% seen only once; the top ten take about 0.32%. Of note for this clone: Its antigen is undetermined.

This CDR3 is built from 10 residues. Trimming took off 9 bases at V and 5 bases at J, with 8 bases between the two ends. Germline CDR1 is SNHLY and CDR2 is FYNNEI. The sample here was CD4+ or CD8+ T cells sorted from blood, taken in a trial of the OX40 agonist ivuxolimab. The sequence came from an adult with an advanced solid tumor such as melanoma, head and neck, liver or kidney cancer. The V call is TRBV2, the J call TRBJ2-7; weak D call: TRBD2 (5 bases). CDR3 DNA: TGTGCCAGTCGGCGGGACGAGCAGTACTTC. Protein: CASRRDEQYF.